The 12 T cell receptor beta chains below were found in one sample sequenced in a study of blood T cell repertoires in COVID-19. The method was immunoSEQ multiplex PCR; TCRdb's version includes in-frame clones alone and lacks a portion of them. The sample lists 52,000 or so clones; approximately 80% were seen once. Sequenced sample: peripheral blood. The source of these receptors is a human donor in a cohort sampled during active or convalescent COVID-19.

In DNA form, the CDR3 reads TGTGCCAGCAGCTTAATGGCGGGGGGGCTTCCAGATACGCAGTATTTT. This translates into CASSLMAGGLPDTQYF. The V and J genes are TRBV11-1 and TRBJ2-3; 9 nucleotides line up with TRBD2. The V and J ends lost 2 bases and 4 bases, in that order; junction bases with no gene match: 7. Germline loops: CDR1 SGHAT, CDR2 FQDESV (reference sequence). This CDR3 has 16 amino acids.

The V gene is TRBV7-2, the J gene TRBJ2-3; D gene uncertain. The V and J ends lost 1 base and 0 bases respectively, with 8 bases between them. Germline V gene data show CDR1 as SGHTA and CDR2 as FQGNSA. CDR3 length: 15 amino acids. The DNA for the CDR3 is TGTGCCAGCAGCTTAGTTGGGCCTAGCACAGATACGCAGTATTTT. Translating it yields CASSLVGPSTDTQYF.

This clone was found once. The V gene is TRBV18, the J gene TRBJ2-2; perhaps TRBD2 as D (5 bases). Per germline, CDR1 KGHSH and CDR2 LQKENI. Deletions cut 8 bases from V and 3 bases from J, with 7 bases between. The CDR3 is 12 residues long. Here the CDR3 DNA reads TGTGCCAGCATGGAGGACACCGGGGAGCTGTTTTTT. This gives the protein CASMEDTGELFF. Filled out from reference TRBV18 and TRBJ2-2, the complete variable domain reads NAGVMQNPRHLVRRRGQEARLRCSPMKGHSHVYWYRQLPEEGLKFMVYLQKENIIDESGMPKERFSAEFPKEGPSILRIQQVVRGDSAAYFCASMEDTGELFFGEGSRLTVL.

The chain employs TRBV7-9 and TRBJ1-4; 9 bases fit TRBD1. The CDR3 has 15 residues. Trimming cost V 2 bases and J 7 bases; bases outside gene matches: 5. Germline V CDR1 and CDR2: SEHNR, FQNEAQ (reference sequence). CDR3 sequence (DNA): TGTGCCAGCAGCTTAACAGGGGGCAGCGGTGAAAAACTGTTTTTT. Its protein is CASSLTGGSGEKLFF.

This clone is medium-sized within its sample. The J gene is TRBJ2-7, the V gene TRBV5-1, with TRBD1 matching 10 bases. CDR1 SGHRS and CDR2 YFSETQ come from the germline V gene. There are 14 residues in the CDR3. V lost 4 bases and J lost 6; bases outside the gene matches: 7. CDR3 in amino acids: CASSATGTGAEQYF. CDR3 coding DNA: TGCGCCAGCAGCGCCACCGGGACAGGGGCCGAGCAGTACTTC. Combining the CDR3 with reference TRBV5-1 and TRBJ2-7 gives the whole variable domain KAGVTQTPRYLIKTRGQQVTLSCSPISGHRSVSWYQQTPGQGLQFLFEYFSETQRNKGNFPGRFSGRQFSNSRSEMNVSTLELGDSALYLCASSATGTGAEQYFGPGTRLTVT.

V and J are TRBV9 and TRBJ1-1; maybe TRBD1 (5 bases). The CDR3 has 13 amino acids. V was pared by 1 base and J by 6 bases, with 10 bases between. The germline CDR1 and CDR2 sequences are SGDLS and YYNGEE. CDR3 sequence reads: CASSVSWGAEAFF. The DNA of the CDR3 is TGTGCCAGCAGCGTATCATGGGGGGCTGAAGCTTTCTTT. The entire variable domain, with the rest obtained from reference TRBV9 and TRBJ1-1, is as follows: DSGVTQTPKHLITATGQRVTLRCSPRSGDLSVYWYQQSLDQGLQFLIQYYNGEERAKGNILERFSAQQFPDLHSELNLSSLELGDSALYFCASSVSWGAEAFFGQGTRLTVV.

J is TRBJ1-2 and V is TRBV9; 7 positions match TRBD1. Germline lookup yields CDR1 SGDLS and CDR2 YYNGEE. This CDR3 region has 16 residues. V shed 4 bases and J 7 bases; nucleotides not matched to a gene: 16. CDR3 loop: CASSPREGGNLRGYTF. CDR3 nucleotides: TGTGCCAGCAGCCCCCGCGAAGGGGGCAATCTACGTGGCTACACCTTC.

This clone has just a few counts. This chain connects TRBV3-1 (or the pseudogene TRBV3-2) to TRBJ2-5, with a tentative D call TRBD2 (6 bases). V was pared by 4 bases and J by 0 bases, with 6 bases between. Germline V gives CDR1 LGHDT, CDR2 YNNKEL (reference sequence). This CDR3 is built from 13 residues. CDR3 nucleotides: TGTGCCAGCAGCCCGGGGGACCAAGAGACCCAGTACTTC. Protein sequence: CASSPGDQETQYF.

This clone was counted only a few times. The rearrangement uses TRBV6-5 and TRBJ1-2; 7 nucleotides match TRBD1. Germline CDR1 is MNHEY and CDR2 is SVGAGI. The CDR3 is 15 residues long. J lost 3 bases, V lost 7 bases, and 11 bases had no gene match. This chain's CDR3 is CASKGQAPLYYGYTF. The CDR3 DNA follows: TGTGCCAGCAAAGGACAGGCCCCCCTATACTATGGCTACACCTTC.

The chain carries TRBV27 and TRBJ2-1; TRBD2 aligns across 8 bases. Trimming took 3 bases from V and 7 from J; bases not matched to a gene: 5. There are 14 residues in the CDR3. Germline CDR1 is MNHEY and CDR2 is SMNVEV (reference sequence). CDR3 coding DNA: TGTGCCAGCAGTTTGGGGACTAGTTTGAATGAGCAGTTCTTC. Protein product: CASSLGTSLNEQFF.

The V call is TRBV6-5, the J call TRBJ2-7; 12 bases map to TRBD2. From germline, CDR1 is MNHEY and CDR2 SVGAGI. The trim removed 0 bases at V and 3 bases at J, leaving 3 bases unmatched. CDR3 size: 16 residues. CDR3 protein: CASSYSRTSGVYEQYF. In nucleotides, the CDR3 is TGTGCCAGCAGTTACTCGAGGACTAGCGGGGTCTACGAGCAGTACTTC.

This chain links TRBV7-2 with TRBJ1-2; D is ambiguous. The CDR3 covers 14 residues. In germline, CDR1 is SGHTA, CDR2 FQGNSA. The ends were cut back, 5 bases at V and 1 base at J, with 11 bases in the middle. CDR3 region: CASSRPGNNYGYTF. For the CDR3, the DNA is TGTGCCAGCAGCCGCCCGGGGAATAACTATGGCTACACCTTC.